Presented here are 24 T cell receptor beta chains from one specimen sequenced in a study of cytomegalovirus exposure and HLA in healthy donors. The PCR used 60 Vbeta and 13 Jbeta primers. The protocol was immunoSEQ multiplex PCR, while the TCRdb copy is restricted to in-frame clones and leaves out a portion. The sample has 150,000 to 200,000 clones, around 62% seen once. Specimen: PBMCs. The receptors here all came from a middle-aged man in good health and CMV-seronegative.

This chain uses TRBV7-6 with TRBJ1-5, with a weak D call TRBD1 (6 bases). The CDR3 extends over 15 amino acids. From germline, CDR1 is SGHVS and CDR2 FNYEAQ. V lost 5 bases and J lost 9, with 20 bases in between. The CDR3 loop is CASSISDSPLSPQHF. The CDR3 DNA follows: TGTGCCAGCAGCATTTCGGACAGTCCCCTTTCGCCCCAGCATTTT. The variable domain in full, completed from reference TRBV7-6 and TRBJ1-5, reads GAGVSQSPRYKVTKRGQDVALRCDPISGHVSLYWYRQALGQGPEFLTYFNYEAQQDKSGLPNDRFSAERPEGSISTLTIQRTEQRDSAMYRCASSISDSPLSPQHFGDGTRLSIL.

CDR3 nucleotide sequence: TGCGCCAGCATCCCCACAGGGGCGAACACTGAAGCTTTCTTT. Its protein is CASIPTGANTEAFF. V usage is TRBV23-1 and J usage is TRBJ1-1, with 7 bases matching TRBD1. TRBV23-1 has ORF status, its function being uncertain. This CDR3 has 14 residues. V was clipped by 7 bases and J by 1 base; unmatched bases: 6.

This chain connects TRBV5-4 to TRBJ1-2; 7 bases align to TRBD1. The germline gives CDR1 SGHNT, CDR2 YYREEE (reference sequence). Unmatched junction bases numbered 6, after V lost 4 bases and J lost 0 bases. CDR3 length: 15 amino acids. The CDR3 loop reads CASSPGGGTNYGYTF. The CDR3 DNA reads TGTGCCAGCAGCCCCGGAGGGGGCACTAACTATGGCTACACCTTC. The full variable domain, its missing parts supplied by reference TRBV5-4 and TRBJ1-2, is ETGVTQSPTHLIKTRGQQVTLRCSSQSGHNTVSWYQQALGQGPQFIFQYYREEENGRGNFPPRFSGLQFPNYSSELNVNALELDDSALYLCASSPGGGTNYGYTFGSGTRLTVV.

This clone has a handful of counts. CDR3 loop: CASSPKGEGFLPQHF. The CDR3 coding sequence is TGTGCCAGCTCACCAAAGGGAGAAGGGTTCTTGCCCCAGCATTTT. The gene calls are TRBV18 and TRBJ1-5; no definite D call. The germline V gene encodes CDR1 KGHSH and CDR2 LQKENI. The V gene lost 2 bases and the J gene lost 9 bases, with 17 bases spanning the gap. This CDR3 has 15 amino acids. The variable domain in full, completed from reference TRBV18 and TRBJ1-5, reads NAGVMQNPRHLVRRRGQEARLRCSPMKGHSHVYWYRQLPEEGLKFMVYLQKENIIDESGMPKERFSAEFPKEGPSILRIQQVVRGDSAAYFCASSPKGEGFLPQHFGDGTRLSIL.

This clone was picked up a small number of times. DNA for the CDR3: TGTGCCAGTACCTTCTTAGCGGGAGGCTACAATGAGCAGTTCTTC. Translated: CASTFLAGGYNEQFF. This chain uses TRBV19 with TRBJ2-1; 10 positions match TRBD2. V was clipped by 7 bases and J by 3 bases; unmatched bases: 6. CDR1 and CDR2 from the germline V gene are LNHDA and SQIVND (reference sequence). The CDR3 is 15 residues long.

The V and J genes are TRBV2 and TRBJ2-5, with 11 positions matching TRBD2. This CDR3 spans 15 amino acids. Germline-derived CDR1 and CDR2 are SNHLY and FYNNEI. Trimming at V came to 4 bases and at J to 5 bases, leaving 6 bases not matched to a gene. CDR3 residues: CASSALAGVRETQYF. The CDR3 DNA is TGTGCCAGCAGTGCACTAGCGGGGGTACGGGAGACCCAGTACTTC.

This clone was observed once. The rearrangement joins TRBV6-1 to TRBJ2-5, with D hard to call. V was shortened by 6 bases and J by 6 bases, with 14 bases between the two germline ends. This CDR3 comprises 13 residues. Germline assignment: CDR1 MNHNS and CDR2 SASEGT. The CDR3 here is CASSPGLAKTQYF. The DNA for the CDR3 is TGTGCCAGCAGCCCAGGATTGGCCAAGACCCAGTACTTC.

The J gene is TRBJ1-5, the V gene TRBV18; D might be TRBD1 (5 bases). V shed 4 bases and J shed 7 bases, with 14 bases lying between them. CDR3 length equals 14 residues. The germline gives CDR1 KGHSH, CDR2 LQKENI. The CDR3 DNA follows: TGTGCCAGCTCACGGCAGGGAGGGGAGCAGCCCCAGCATTTT. Translation gives CASSRQGGEQPQHF. The full variable domain, in which reference TRBV18 and TRBJ1-5 provide the parts outside the CDR3, is NAGVMQNPRHLVRRRGQEARLRCSPMKGHSHVYWYRQLPEEGLKFMVYLQKENIIDESGMPKERFSAEFPKEGPSILRIQQVVRGDSAAYFCASSRQGGEQPQHFGDGTRLSIL.

The V and J genes are TRBV4-1 and TRBJ2-5; 10 bases are a match to TRBD1. The J call may be incorrect, as the DNA end agrees better with TRBJ2-7. The CDR3 is 15 residues long. Germline V gene lookup returns CDR1 MGHRA and CDR2 YSYEKL. CDR3 in amino acids: CASSSRDRGPYEQYF. The DNA for the CDR3 is TGCGCCAGCAGCTCCCGGGACAGGGGACCCTACGAGCAGTACTTC.

The rearrangement links TRBV30 to TRBJ2-1, with 7 nucleotides matching TRBD2. CDR3 size: 15 residues. V lost 3 bases, J lost 6 bases, and 11 bases stayed unmatched. CDR1 GTSNPN and CDR2 SVGIG come from the germline V gene (reference sequence). The CDR3 DNA sequence: TGTGCCTGGAGCGACGGAGGGACTAAGGGCAATGAGCAGTTCTTC. Its translation is CAWSDGGTKGNEQFF.

The CDR3, as DNA: TGTGCCAGTAGAGTAAGAAACAGGGGGGGGAGTGGCACTGAAGCTTTCTTT. Protein: CASRVRNRGGSGTEAFF. This chain uses TRBV19 with TRBJ1-1, with 8 bases that match TRBD1. The V gene end was trimmed by 6 bases and the J gene end by 4 bases; junction bases not matched to a gene: 16. This CDR3 has 17 residues. Germline V gene lookup returns CDR1 LNHDA and CDR2 SQIVND (reference sequence). The full variable domain, rest sourced from reference TRBV19 and TRBJ1-1, is DGGITQSPKYLFRKEGQNVTLSCEQNLNHDAMYWYRQDPGQGLRLIYYSQIVNDFQKGDIAEGYSVSREKKESFPLTVTSAQKNPTAFYLCASRVRNRGGSGTEAFFGQGTRLTVV.

The chain links TRBV9 to TRBJ2-5, with TRBD2 as a possible D gene (6 bases). The CDR3 has 13 amino acids. The germline CDR1 and CDR2 sequences are SGDLS and YYNGEE. The V and J ends lost 2 bases and 4 bases respectively, with 9 bases between them. The CDR3 nucleotides read TGTGCCAGCAGCGTGACTAGTCTAGAGACCCAGTACTTC. Residues: CASSVTSLETQYF.

The chain uses TRBV28 and TRBJ1-5; 8 nucleotides agree with TRBD1. The germline CDR1 and CDR2 sequences are MDHEN and SYDVKM. V gave up 6 bases and J gave up 0 bases; unmatched junction bases: 13. There are 18 residues in the CDR3. In DNA, the CDR3 is TGTGCCAGCAGCTCGGACAGGGACCTTCCTTATAGCAATCAGCCCCAGCATTTT. Residues: CASSSDRDLPYSNQPQHF.

The table lists this clone with a count of one. J is TRBJ1-1 and V is TRBV19; D might be TRBD1 (5 bases). This CDR3 comprises 14 residues. V lost 5 bases to trimming and J lost 0 bases, with 10 bases between them. CDR1 is LNHDA and CDR2 is SQIVND in the germline V gene (reference sequence). This chain's CDR3 is CASSARTMNTEAFF. The CDR3 DNA reads as TGTGCCAGTAGTGCGAGGACAATGAACACTGAAGCTTTCTTT. The full variable domain, rest sourced from reference TRBV19 and TRBJ1-1, is DGGITQSPKYLFRKEGQNVTLSCEQNLNHDAMYWYRQDPGQGLRLIYYSQIVNDFQKGDIAEGYSVSREKKESFPLTVTSAQKNPTAFYLCASSARTMNTEAFFGQGTRLTVV.

A single count supports this clone. The chain combines TRBV12-5 with TRBJ1-1; 9 bases are a match to TRBD1. CDR1 and CDR2 from the germline V gene are LGHNT and FRNRAP. This CDR3 spans 17 amino acids. V trimming: 1 base; J trimming: 5 bases; junction bases outside the gene matches: 11. The CDR3 loop reads CASGLAWLTGGKTEAFF. The CDR3, as DNA: TGTGCTAGTGGTTTGGCTTGGCTAACAGGGGGCAAAACTGAAGCTTTCTTT.

V gene TRBV5-1 combines with J gene TRBJ2-5; 7 bases agree with TRBD2. This CDR3 has 15 amino acids. From germline, CDR1 is SGHRS and CDR2 YFSETQ. After removal of 4 bases from V and 4 bases from J, the junction contained 10 bases not matched to a gene. CDR3 residues: CASSAGSAGVETQYF. The CDR3 DNA reads TGCGCCAGCAGCGCGGGCAGTGCGGGGGTAGAGACCCAGTACTTC.

This clone has just one count. This chain links TRBV7-2 with TRBJ2-5; 10 positions agree with TRBD2. This CDR3 has 17 amino acids. Trimming removed 1 base from V and 0 bases from J; junction bases left unmatched: 5. CDR1 and CDR2 from the germline V gene are SGHTA and FQGNSA. The DNA for the CDR3 is TGTGCCAGCAGCTTAGGGGGTAGCGGGGGGTACCAAGAGACCCAGTACTTC. This sequence encodes CASSLGGSGGYQETQYF.

The genes are TRBV7-8 and TRBJ2-1, with a weak D call TRBD2 (6 bases). The germline V gene has CDR1 SGHVS and CDR2 FQNEAQ. V was trimmed by 2 bases and J by 7 bases, leaving 30 bases between them. The CDR3 totals 20 residues. The CDR3 protein is CASSLFVPSWGSGEENEQFF. Here the CDR3 DNA reads TGTGCCAGCAGCTTATTCGTTCCCTCATGGGGTAGCGGAGAGGAGAATGAGCAGTTCTTC.

The genes are TRBV7-2 and TRBJ2-3; TRBD2 agrees at 11 bases. Per germline, CDR1 SGHTA and CDR2 FQGNSA. This CDR3 is built from 15 residues. V dropped 5 bases and J dropped 5; count of bases not matched to a gene: 6. CDR3 loop: CASSPSGTSGDTQYF. The CDR3 DNA is TGTGCCAGCAGCCCCTCCGGGACTAGCGGAGATACGCAGTATTTT.

The J gene is TRBJ1-5, the V gene TRBV19, with D unresolved. CDR3 length equals 16 residues. Trimming pared 6 bases from V and 0 bases from J, leaving 15 bases between. Germline CDR1 reads LNHDA; CDR2 reads SQIVND (reference sequence). CDR3 sequence: CASRLTEPYSNQPQHF. The CDR3 DNA is TGTGCCAGTAGATTGACTGAACCTTATAGCAATCAGCCCCAGCATTTT. Using reference TRBV19 and TRBJ1-5 for the parts outside the CDR3, the full variable domain is DGGITQSPKYLFRKEGQNVTLSCEQNLNHDAMYWYRQDPGQGLRLIYYSQIVNDFQKGDIAEGYSVSREKKESFPLTVTSAQKNPTAFYLCASRLTEPYSNQPQHFGDGTRLSIL.

V usage is TRBV7-8 and J usage is TRBJ2-5, with D possibly TRBD2 on 6 matching bases. This CDR3 is 16 amino acids long. Trimming pared 3 bases from V and 4 bases from J, leaving 18 bases between. CDR1 and CDR2 from the germline V gene are SGHVS and FQNEAQ. The CDR3 reads CASSFVSGLRTETQYF. The CDR3 DNA reads TGTGCCAGCAGCTTCGTCTCGGGACTCAGGACAGAGACCCAGTACTTC.

In the case of this clone: Additional DNA sequences in this sample encode the identical CDR3. This chain links TRBV7-2 with TRBJ2-7, with D hard to call. The V end lost 1 base, the J end lost 0 bases, and 10 bases lay between the germline ends. This CDR3 comprises 15 residues. In germline, CDR1 is SGHTA, CDR2 FQGNSA. CDR3 DNA: TGTGCCAGCAGCTTAGTCGCAGGTAGCTCCTACGAGCAGTACTTC. Amino acid sequence: CASSLVAGSSYEQYF.

This clone was counted a single time. V is TRBV2 and J is TRBJ2-5, with 16 positions matching TRBD2. The CDR3 runs 16 residues. V lost 7 bases, J lost 5 bases, and 7 bases stayed unmatched. Germline CDR1 reads SNHLY; CDR2 reads FYNNEI. The CDR3: CASTPGLAGGPETQYF. In DNA form, the CDR3 reads TGTGCCAGCACTCCGGGACTAGCGGGAGGGCCGGAGACCCAGTACTTC.

This clone was counted between two and nine times. The chain has TRBV7-6 and TRBJ1-2; 11 bases fit TRBD1. The CDR3 runs to 16 residues. CDR1 SGHVS and CDR2 FNYEAQ come from the germline V gene. V was clipped by 5 bases and J by 2 bases; unmatched bases: 7. CDR3 bases: TGTGCCAGCAGCCTGTACGGGACAGGGGGAAACTATGGCTACACCTTC. It translates to CASSLYGTGGNYGYTF.